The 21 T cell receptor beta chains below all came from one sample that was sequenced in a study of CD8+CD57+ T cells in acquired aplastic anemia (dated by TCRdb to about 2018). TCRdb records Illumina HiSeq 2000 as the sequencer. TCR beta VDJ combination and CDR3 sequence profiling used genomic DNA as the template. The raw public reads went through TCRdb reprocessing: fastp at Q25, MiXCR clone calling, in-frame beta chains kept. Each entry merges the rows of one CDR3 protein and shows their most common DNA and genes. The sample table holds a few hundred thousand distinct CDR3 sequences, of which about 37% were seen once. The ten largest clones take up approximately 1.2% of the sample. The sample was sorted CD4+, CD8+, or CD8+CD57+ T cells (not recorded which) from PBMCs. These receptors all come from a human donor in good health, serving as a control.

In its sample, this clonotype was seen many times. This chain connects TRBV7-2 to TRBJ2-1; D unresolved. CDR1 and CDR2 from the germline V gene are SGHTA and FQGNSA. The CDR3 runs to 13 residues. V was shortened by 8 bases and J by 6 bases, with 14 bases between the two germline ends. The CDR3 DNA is TGTGCCAGCGACTCCACCCGTTCCAATGAGCAGTTCTTC. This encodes CASDSTRSNEQFF. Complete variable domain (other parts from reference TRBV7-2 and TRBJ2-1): GAGVSQSPSNKVTEKGKDVELRCDPISGHTALYWYRQSLGQGLEFLIYFQGNSAPDKSGLPSDRFSAERTGGSVSTLTIQRTQQEDSAVYLCASDSTRSNEQFFGPGTRLTVL.

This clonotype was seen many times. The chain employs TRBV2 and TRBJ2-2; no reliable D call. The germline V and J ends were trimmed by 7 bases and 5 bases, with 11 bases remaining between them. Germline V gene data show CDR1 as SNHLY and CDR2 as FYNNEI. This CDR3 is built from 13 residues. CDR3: CASNSLGTGELFF. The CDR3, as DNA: TGTGCCAGCAATTCCTTAGGGACCGGGGAGCTGTTTTTT. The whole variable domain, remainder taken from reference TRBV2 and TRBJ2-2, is EPEVTQTPSHQVTQMGQEVILRCVPISNHLYFYWYRQILGQKVEFLVSFYNNEISEKSEIFDDQFSVERPDGSNFTLKIRSTKLEDSAMYFCASNSLGTGELFFGEGSRLTVL.

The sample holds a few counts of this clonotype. The CDR3 nucleotides are TGTGCCAGCTCTCCCGATCCCTACGAGCAGTACTTC. It specifies CASSPDPYEQYF. J is TRBJ2-7 and V is TRBV18, with unresolved D. The CDR3 extends over 12 amino acids. Trimming left V 6 bases short and J 2 bases short, with 8 bases between. The germline V gene encodes CDR1 KGHSH and CDR2 LQKENI.

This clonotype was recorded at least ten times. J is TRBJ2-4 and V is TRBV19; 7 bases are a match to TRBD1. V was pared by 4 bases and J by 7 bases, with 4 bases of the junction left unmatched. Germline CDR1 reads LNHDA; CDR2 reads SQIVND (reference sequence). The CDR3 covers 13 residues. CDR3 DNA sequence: TGTGCCAGTAGTACCCTGGACAGGAACATTCAGTACTTC. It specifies CASSTLDRNIQYF.

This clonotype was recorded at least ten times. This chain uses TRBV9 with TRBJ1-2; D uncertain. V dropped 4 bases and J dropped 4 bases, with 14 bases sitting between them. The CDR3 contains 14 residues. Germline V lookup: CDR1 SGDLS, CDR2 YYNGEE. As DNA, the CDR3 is TGTGCCAGCAGCACGTCATCATGGGGCTATGGCTACACCTTC. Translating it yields CASSTSSWGYGYTF. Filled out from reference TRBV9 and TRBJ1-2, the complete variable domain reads DSGVTQTPKHLITATGQRVTLRCSPRSGDLSVYWYQQSLDQGLQFLIQYYNGEERAKGNILERFSAQQFPDLHSELNLSSLELGDSALYFCASSTSSWGYGYTFGSGTRLTVV.

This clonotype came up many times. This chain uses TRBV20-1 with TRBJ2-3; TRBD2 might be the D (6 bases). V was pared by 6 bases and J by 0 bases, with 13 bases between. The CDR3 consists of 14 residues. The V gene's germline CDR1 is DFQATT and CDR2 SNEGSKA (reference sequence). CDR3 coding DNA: TGCAGTGCCGGGAGAGCGGATAGCACAGATACGCAGTATTTT. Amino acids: CSAGRADSTDTQYF.

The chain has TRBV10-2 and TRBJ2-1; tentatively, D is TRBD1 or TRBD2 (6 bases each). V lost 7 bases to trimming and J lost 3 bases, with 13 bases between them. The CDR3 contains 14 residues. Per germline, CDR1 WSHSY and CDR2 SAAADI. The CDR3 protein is CASTGRGGYNEQFF. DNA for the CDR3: TGCGCCAGCACGGGCAGGGGAGGCTACAATGAGCAGTTCTTC.

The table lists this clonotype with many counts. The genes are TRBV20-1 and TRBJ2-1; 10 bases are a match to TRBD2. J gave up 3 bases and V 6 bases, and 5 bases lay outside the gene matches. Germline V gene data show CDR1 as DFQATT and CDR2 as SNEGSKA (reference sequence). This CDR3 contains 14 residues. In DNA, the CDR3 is TGCAGTGCAACCTTAGCGGGGGGCTACAATGAGCAGTTCTTC. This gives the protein CSATLAGGYNEQFF.

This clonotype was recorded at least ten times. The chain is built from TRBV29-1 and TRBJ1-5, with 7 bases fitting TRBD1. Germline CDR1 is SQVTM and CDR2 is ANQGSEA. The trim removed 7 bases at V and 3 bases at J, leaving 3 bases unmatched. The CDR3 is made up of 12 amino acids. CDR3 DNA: TGCAGCGCGGGACAGCCCAATCAGCCCCAGCATTTT. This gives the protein CSAGQPNQPQHF.

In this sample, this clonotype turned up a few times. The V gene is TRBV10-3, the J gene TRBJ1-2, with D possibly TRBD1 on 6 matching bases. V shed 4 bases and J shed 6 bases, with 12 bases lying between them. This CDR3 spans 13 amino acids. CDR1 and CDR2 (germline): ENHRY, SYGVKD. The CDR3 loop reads CAISGTGTNGYTF. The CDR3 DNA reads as TGTGCCATCAGTGGGACCGGGACAAATGGCTACACCTTC.

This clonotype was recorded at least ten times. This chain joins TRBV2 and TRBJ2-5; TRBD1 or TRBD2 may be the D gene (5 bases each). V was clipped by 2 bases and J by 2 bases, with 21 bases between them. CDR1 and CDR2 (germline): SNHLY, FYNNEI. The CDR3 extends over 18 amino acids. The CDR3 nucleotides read TGTGCCAGCAGTGAAAGGAGGACAACCCCCGCCGGTCAAGAGACCCAGTACTTC. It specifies CASSERRTTPAGQETQYF.

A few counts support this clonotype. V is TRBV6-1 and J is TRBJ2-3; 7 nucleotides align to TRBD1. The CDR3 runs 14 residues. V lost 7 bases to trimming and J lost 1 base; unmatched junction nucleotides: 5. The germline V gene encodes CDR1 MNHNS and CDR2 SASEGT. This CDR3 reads CASKTGIGTDTQYF. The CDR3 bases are TGTGCCAGCAAGACAGGGATCGGCACAGATACGCAGTATTTT.

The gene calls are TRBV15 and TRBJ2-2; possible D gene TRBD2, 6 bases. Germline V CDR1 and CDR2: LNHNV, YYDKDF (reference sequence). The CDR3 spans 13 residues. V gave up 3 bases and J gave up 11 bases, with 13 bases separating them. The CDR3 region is CATSSSWGVELFF. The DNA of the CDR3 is TGTGCCACCAGCAGTTCTTGGGGGGTCGAGCTGTTTTTT.

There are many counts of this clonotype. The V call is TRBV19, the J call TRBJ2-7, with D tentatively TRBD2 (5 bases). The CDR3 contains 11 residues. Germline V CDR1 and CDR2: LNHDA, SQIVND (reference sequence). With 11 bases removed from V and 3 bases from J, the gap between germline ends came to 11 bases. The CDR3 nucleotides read TGTGCCCCAAGACGGGGCTACGAGCAGTACTTC. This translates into CAPRRGYEQYF.

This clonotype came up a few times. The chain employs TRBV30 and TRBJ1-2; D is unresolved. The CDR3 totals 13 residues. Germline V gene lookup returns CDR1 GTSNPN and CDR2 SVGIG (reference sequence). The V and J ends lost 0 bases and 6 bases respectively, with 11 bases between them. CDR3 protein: CAWSVMAPHGYTF. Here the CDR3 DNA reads TGTGCCTGGAGTGTTATGGCACCGCATGGCTACACCTTC.

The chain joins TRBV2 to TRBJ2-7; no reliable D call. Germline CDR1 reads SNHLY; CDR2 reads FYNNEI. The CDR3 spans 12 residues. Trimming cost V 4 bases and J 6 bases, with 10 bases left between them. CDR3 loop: CASSANMSEQYF. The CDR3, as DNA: TGTGCCAGCAGTGCCAACATGTCCGAGCAGTACTTC.

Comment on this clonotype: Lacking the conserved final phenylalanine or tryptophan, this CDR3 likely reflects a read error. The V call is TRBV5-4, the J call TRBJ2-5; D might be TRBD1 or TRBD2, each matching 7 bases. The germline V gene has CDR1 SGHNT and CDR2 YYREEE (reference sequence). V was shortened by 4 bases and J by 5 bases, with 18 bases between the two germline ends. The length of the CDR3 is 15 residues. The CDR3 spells CASSILRQGGETQYL. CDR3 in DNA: TGTGCCAGCAGCATCCTCCGACAGGGAGGGGAGACCCAGTACCTC.

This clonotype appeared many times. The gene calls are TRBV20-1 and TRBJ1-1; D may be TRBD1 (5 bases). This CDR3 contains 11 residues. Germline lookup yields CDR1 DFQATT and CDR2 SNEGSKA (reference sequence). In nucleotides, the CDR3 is TGCAGGGCAGGGCGGAACACTGAAGCTTTCTTT. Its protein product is CRAGRNTEAFF.

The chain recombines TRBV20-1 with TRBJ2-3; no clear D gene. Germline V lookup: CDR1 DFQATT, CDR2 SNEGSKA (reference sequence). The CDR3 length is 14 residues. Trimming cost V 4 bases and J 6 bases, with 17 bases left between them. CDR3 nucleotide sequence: TGCAGTGCTATCATCCGTGGTAGATCGGATACGCAGTATTTT. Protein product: CSAIIRGRSDTQYF.

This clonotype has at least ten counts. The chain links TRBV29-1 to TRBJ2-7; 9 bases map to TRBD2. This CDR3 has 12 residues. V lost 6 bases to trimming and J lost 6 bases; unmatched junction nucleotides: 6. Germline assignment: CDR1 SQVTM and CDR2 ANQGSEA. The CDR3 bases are TGCAGCGTCCGCGGGGGGGTCTCCGAGCAGTACTTC. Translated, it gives CSVRGGVSEQYF.

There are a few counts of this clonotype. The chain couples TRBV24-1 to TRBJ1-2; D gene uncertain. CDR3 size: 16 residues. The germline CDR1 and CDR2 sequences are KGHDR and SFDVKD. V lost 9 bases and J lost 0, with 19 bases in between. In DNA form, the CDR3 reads TGTGCCACCCCAGAATCGCAACACCGACCTAACTATGGCTACACCTTC. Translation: CATPESQHRPNYGYTF.